This T cell receptor beta chain was recovered during a study of blood T cell repertoires in COVID-19. There are 14 residues in the CDR3. V lost 11 bases and J 2 bases, leaving 17 bases between the germline ends. In germline, CDR1 is MNHEY, CDR2 SVGAGI. Per the authors' pipeline: Reference gene primer amplification yielded estimated nucleated cell counts. Assay used: immunoSEQ multiplex PCR; TCRdb lists only in-frame clones, some missing. The DNA gave D and trimming, while V, J and clone size come from that table. The sample includes around 100,000 clones, more than 90% of them seen just once. This sequence joins TRBV6-5 and TRBJ2-3, with unresolved D. This sequence originates from a man aged 18 to 35 with acute or convalescent COVID-19. The specimen sequenced was peripheral blood. The CDR3 sequence is CASSRSRNTDTQYF. Written as DNA, the CDR3 is TGTGCCTCGTCGAGGAGCCGGAACACAGATACGCAGTATTTT.